This is a list of T cell receptor beta chains from one sample in a study of blood T cell repertoires in COVID-19. Clones were read by immunoSEQ multiplex PCR, and TCRdb kept only the in-frame ones, dropping some. The data hold around 150,000 clones, with roughly 82% observed a single time. The sample was peripheral blood. Receptor source: a man between 65 and 85 years old with acute or convalescent COVID-19. Both conserved end residues are part of each CDR3. The D gene is left open where the match is weak. A row's size may be missing; if present it is once, few, many or a size class.

d_call clone_size j_call v_call cdr3_aa cdr3_nt
. . TRBJ1-6 TRBV2 CASREGSNSPLHF TGTGCCAGCAGGGAGGGGTCAAATTCACCCCTCCACTTT
. few TRBJ2-3 TRBV19 CASTIREGTDTQYF TGTGCCAGTACGATCAGGGAGGGCACAGATACGCAGTATTTT
. . TRBJ1-6 TRBV5-1 CASNQGSLNSPLHF TGCGCCAGCAACCAGGGTTCGTTGAATTCACCCCTCCACTTT
. once TRBJ2-2 TRBV9 CASSVAWQGTGELFF TGTGCCAGCAGCGTAGCGTGGCAGGGCACCGGGGAGCTGTTTTTT
. . TRBJ1-2 TRBV7-2 CASSLGGGELYGYTF TGTGCCAGCAGCCTGGGGGGTGGGGAACTCTATGGCTACACCTTC
. . TRBJ2-3 TRBV7-8 CASSPPKRDTQYF TGTGCCAGCAGCCCGCCGAAGCGGGATACGCAGTATTTT
TRBD2 . TRBJ2-5 TRBV5-5 CASSLGLAGVETQYF TGTGCCAGCAGCTTGGGACTAGCGGGGGTTGAGACCCAGTACTTC
TRBD2 once TRBJ2-1 TRBV19 CASGLAGGNEQFF TGTGCCAGCGGACTAGCGGGGGGGAATGAGCAGTTCTTC
TRBD2 . TRBJ2-3 TRBV29-1 CSIPPGTRSTDTQYF TGCAGCATACCACCCGGGACTAGAAGCACAGATACGCAGTATTTT
TRBD1 . TRBJ1-2 TRBV5-6 CASSFIAPARGAVGYTF TGTGCCAGCAGCTTTATCGCCCCTGCCAGGGGGGCCGTTGGCTACACCTTC
. . TRBJ2-3 TRBV3-1/TRBV3-2 CASSQVPDPRTDTQYF TGTGCCAGCAGCCAAGTACCCGATCCCAGGACAGATACGCAGTATTTT
. . TRBJ2-7 TRBV7-3 CASSLSPGYEQYF TGTGCCAGCAGCTTATCTCCGGGTTACGAGCAGTACTTC
. . TRBJ1-5 TRBV6-5 CASSGVVASNQPQHF TGTGCCAGCAGCGGGGTTGTTGCTAGCAATCAGCCCCAGCATTTT
TRBD2 . TRBJ2-1 TRBV6-5 CASSYSGSGGPNEQFF TGTGCCAGCAGTTACTCGGGTAGCGGGGGGCCCAATGAGCAGTTCTTC
. few TRBJ2-3 TRBV9 CASTPEGRGTDTQYF TGTGCCAGCACCCCGGAAGGGAGGGGGACAGATACGCAGTATTTT
. . TRBJ2-4 TRBV20-1 CSAPRSDIQYF TGCAGTGCCCCGCGAAGTGACATTCAGTACTTC
. . TRBJ2-5 TRBV28 CASSENGGRQETQYF TGTGCCAGCAGCGAGAATGGGGGGAGACAAGAGACCCAGTACTTC
. . TRBJ1-1 TRBV7-9 CASSLADSLEAFF TGTGCCAGCAGCTTAGCGGACTCCCTTGAAGCTTTCTTT
TRBD1 few TRBJ1-5 TRBV5-5 CASSLGQGGNQPQHF TGTGCCAGCAGCCTGGGACAGGGTGGCAATCAGCCCCAGCATTTT
TRBD1 . TRBJ2-3 TRBV27 CASSPVTGTTDTQYF TGTGCCAGCAGCCCCGTGACAGGGACCACAGATACGCAGTATTTT
. . TRBJ2-7 TRBV3-1/TRBV3-2 CASSQVLGYEQYF TGTGCCAGCAGCCAAGTCCTAGGTTACGAGCAGTACTTC
. . TRBJ2-2 TRBV19 CASSTTGKIGELFF TGTGCCAGTAGTACTACAGGGAAAATCGGGGAGCTGTTTTTT
. . TRBJ1-1 TRBV28 CASSFPTRGAFF TGTGCCAGCAGTTTCCCGACCCGGGGAGCTTTCTTT
TRBD1 . TRBJ1-4 TRBV7-2 CASSTRTGNNEKLFF TGTGCCAGCAGCACTCGGACAGGGAATAATGAAAAACTGTTTTTT
TRBD1 . TRBJ1-5 TRBV11-2 CASSQTGGNQPQHF TGTGCCAGCAGCCAAACAGGGGGCAATCAGCCCCAGCATTTT
TRBD2 . TRBJ2-1 TRBV27 CASSHRLAGAYNEQFF TGTGCCAGCAGTCACCGACTAGCGGGGGCCTACAATGAGCAGTTCTTC
. . TRBJ1-5 TRBV10-3 CAISQDSRSNSNQPQHF TGTGCCATCAGTCAAGACAGCCGATCGAATAGCAATCAGCCCCAGCATTTT
. once TRBJ1-6 TRBV30 CAWGVGKTYNSPLHF TGTGCCTGGGGGGTCGGGAAAACCTATAATTCACCCCTCCACTTT
. . TRBJ1-1 TRBV7-2 CASSLAGHTEAFF TGTGCCAGCAGCTTGGCAGGGCACACTGAAGCTTTCTTT
. . TRBJ1-3 TRBV7-2 CASSLDGWNTIYF TGTGCCAGCAGCTTAGATGGCTGGAACACCATATATTTT
. . TRBJ1-3 TRBV5-4 CASSFRAGDGNTIYF TGTGCCAGCAGCTTTCGAGCAGGGGATGGAAACACCATATATTTT
. . TRBJ1-6 TRBV7-9 CASSLGGTGRSSPLHF TGTGCCAGCAGCTTAGGGGGTACAGGGCGGAGTTCACCCCTCCACTTT
. . TRBJ1-4 TRBV27 CASSSTGRTNEKLFF TGTGCCAGCAGTTCCACAGGGAGAACTAATGAAAAACTGTTTTTT
. . TRBJ1-1 TRBV3-1/TRBV3-2 CASSQSGSAFF TGTGCCAGCAGCCAATCCGGGTCAGCTTTCTTT
TRBD1 . TRBJ1-3 TRBV5-5 CASSYGQGRSGDTIYF TGTGCCAGCAGCTACGGACAGGGGCGGAGTGGAGACACCATATATTTT
TRBD1 . TRBJ1-2 TRBV14 CASSQDMAGGYGYTF TGTGCCAGCAGCCAAGATATGGCAGGGGGCTATGGCTACACCTTC
. . TRBJ2-2 TRBV24-1 CATSDRTEPTGELFF TGTGCCACCAGTGACCGGACAGAGCCCACCGGGGAGCTGTTTTTT
TRBD1 . TRBJ1-3 TRBV5-1 CASSLAGQAISGNTIYF TGCGCCAGCAGCTTGGCGGGACAGGCGATCTCTGGAAACACCATATATTTT
. . TRBJ1-4 TRBV4-1 CASSQDGRQQNEKLFF TGCGCCAGCAGCCAAGACGGGCGACAGCAAAATGAAAAACTGTTTTTT
. . TRBJ1-2 TRBV5-1 CASRPTWTVSYGYTF TGCGCCAGCAGACCTACTTGGACTGTTAGCTATGGCTACACCTTC
. once TRBJ2-6 TRBV19 CASTSGANVLTF TGTGCCAGTACCTCCGGGGCCAACGTCCTGACTTTC
TRBD2 . TRBJ2-1 TRBV7-3 CASSATSGRRNEQFF TGTGCCAGCAGCGCAACTAGCGGGAGAAGGAATGAGCAGTTCTTC
. . TRBJ1-2 TRBV5-1 CASSLVSGPNYGYTF TGCGCCAGCAGCTTGGTATCAGGCCCCAACTATGGCTACACCTTC
TRBD1 . TRBJ2-3 TRBV24-1 CATSDLEDRGDTQYF TGTGCCACCAGTGATTTGGAGGACAGGGGAGATACGCAGTATTTT
. few TRBJ2-7 TRBV5-6 CASSLETGHFTYEQYF TGTGCCAGCAGCTTGGAAACAGGCCACTTCACCTACGAGCAGTACTTC
. . TRBJ2-2 TRBV11-3 CASSFGVNTGELFF TGTGCCAGCAGCTTCGGTGTGAACACCGGGGAGCTGTTTTTT
. . TRBJ1-2 TRBV5-1 CASTLGESGGYTF TGCGCCAGCACCCTCGGGGAGTCGGGTGGCTACACCTTC
. once TRBJ1-2 TRBV19 CASKEQGENYGYTF TGTGCCAGTAAAGAACAGGGAGAAAACTATGGCTACACCTTC
. once TRBJ2-1 TRBV7-9 CASSLGGMGHNEQFF TGTGCCAGCAGCTTAGGGGGTATGGGGCACAATGAGCAGTTCTTC
. . TRBJ1-5 TRBV5-1 CASSPPVREGVQPQHF TGCGCCAGCAGCCCACCAGTAAGGGAGGGTGTTCAGCCCCAGCATTTT
. few TRBJ2-5 TRBV12-3/TRBV12-4 CASSPIAGETQYF TGTGCCAGCAGCCCCATAGCTGGCGAGACCCAGTACTTC
. . TRBJ2-2 TRBV7-9 CASSLSYAGELFF TGTGCCAGCAGCTTATCCTACGCCGGGGAGCTGTTTTTT
TRBD2 . TRBJ2-1 TRBV7-3 CASSLAGDNEQFF TGTGCCAGCAGCTTAGCGGGAGACAATGAGCAGTTCTTC
. . TRBJ2-3 TRBV24-1 CATSQGGRGTDTQYF TGTGCCACCAGCCAGGGCGGCAGGGGCACAGATACGCAGTATTTT
TRBD2 . TRBJ2-1 TRBV28 CASRTSGVNNEQFF TGTGCCAGCAGGACTAGCGGGGTTAACAATGAGCAGTTCTTC
. . TRBJ2-7 TRBV11-1 CASSLALGSEQYF TGTGCCAGCAGCTTAGCTCTAGGGAGCGAGCAGTACTTC
. . TRBJ2-1 TRBV3-1/TRBV3-2 CASSDRLIGVYNEQFF TGTGCCAGCAGCGACCGCCTAATAGGGGTTTACAATGAGCAGTTCTTC
TRBD2 . TRBJ2-1 TRBV2 CASAGLAGPNEQFF TGTGCCAGCGCGGGACTAGCGGGGCCCAATGAGCAGTTCTTC